This note documents a single TCR beta chain sequence. The data were taken from a study of cytomegalovirus exposure and HLA in healthy donors. This PCR relied on a set of 60 Vbeta primers and 13 Jbeta primers. Sequenced by immunoSEQ multiplex PCR; TCRdb stores in-frame clones only, minus some. The repertoire includes about 190,000 clones, approximately 87% of them detected once, and 1.3% sits in the top ten. Germline-derived CDR1 and CDR2 are MNHNS and SASEGT. This CDR3 has 14 amino acids. With 8 bases clipped from V and 3 bases from J, the junction kept 6 bases outside the gene matches. The sequence was obtained from a young man in good health and CMV-seronegative. V gene TRBV6-1 combines with J gene TRBJ2-5; 10 bases are shared with TRBD2. Sequencing used PBMCs. CDR3 nucleotides: TGTGCCAGCTTGATAAGCGGGGGGGAAGAGACCCAGTACTTC. Encoded protein: CASLISGGEETQYF.